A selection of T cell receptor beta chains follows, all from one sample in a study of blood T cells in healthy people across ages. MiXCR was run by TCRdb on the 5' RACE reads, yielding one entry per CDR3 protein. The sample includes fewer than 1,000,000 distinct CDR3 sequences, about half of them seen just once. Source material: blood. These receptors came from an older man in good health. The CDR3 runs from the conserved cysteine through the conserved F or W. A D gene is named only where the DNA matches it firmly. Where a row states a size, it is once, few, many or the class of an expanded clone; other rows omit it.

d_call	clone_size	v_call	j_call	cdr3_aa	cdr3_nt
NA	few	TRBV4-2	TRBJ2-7	CASSQEGRGPYEQYF	TGTGCCAGCAGCCAAGAGGGGAGGGGGCCCTACGAGCAGTACTTC
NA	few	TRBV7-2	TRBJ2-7	CASSLYRDSSYEQYF	TGTGCCAGCAGCTTGTACAGGGACTCCTCCTACGAGCAGTACTTC
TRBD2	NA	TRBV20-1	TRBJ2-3	CSAGGLAGVSDTQYF	TGCAGTGCTGGGGGACTAGCGGGAGTGTCAGATACGCAGTATTTT
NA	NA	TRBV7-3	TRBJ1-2	CVSSPSGGPNYGYTF	TGTGTCAGCAGCCCAAGTGGGGGGCCAAACTATGGCTACACCTTC
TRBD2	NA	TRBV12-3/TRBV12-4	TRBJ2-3	CASSPFGLAGDTQYF	TGTGCCAGCAGCCCATTCGGACTAGCGGGAGATACGCAGTATTTT
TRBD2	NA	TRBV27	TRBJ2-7	CASRRNPGLAFDEQYF	TGTGCCAGTAGGAGAAACCCGGGACTAGCGTTTGACGAGCAGTACTTC
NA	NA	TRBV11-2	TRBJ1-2	CASSLAGGNNYGYTF	TGTGCCAGCAGTCTAGCCGGGGGGAACAACTATGGCTACACCTTC
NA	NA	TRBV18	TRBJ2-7	CASSLSPDTAGREQYF	TGTGCCAGCTCACTGTCCCCGGACACCGCCGGACGGGAGCAGTACTTC
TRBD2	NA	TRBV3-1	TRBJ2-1	CASSRTSGVEEQFF	TGTGCCAGCAGCCGGACTAGCGGGGTGGAGGAGCAGTTCTTC
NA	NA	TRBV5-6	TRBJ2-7	CASSPTLGEQYF	TGTGCCAGCAGCCCGACCCTGGGCGAGCAGTACTTC
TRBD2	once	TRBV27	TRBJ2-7	CASSQGLAGGAYEQYF	TGTGCCAGCAGTCAGGGCCTGGCGGGAGGTGCCTACGAGCAGTACTTC
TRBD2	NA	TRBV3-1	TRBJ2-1	CASSQATGTSSRNEQFF	TGTGCCAGCAGCCAAGCTACCGGGACTAGCAGCCGCAATGAGCAGTTCTTC
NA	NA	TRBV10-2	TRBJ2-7	CASSSRTALNYEQYF	TGCGCCAGCAGTTCAAGGACAGCCCTCAACTACGAGCAGTACTTC
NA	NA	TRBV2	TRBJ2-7	CASTRDQYEQYF	TGTGCCAGCACCCGGGACCAATACGAGCAGTACTTC
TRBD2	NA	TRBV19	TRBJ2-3	CASTTRTSGNTDTQYF	TGTGCCAGTACCACCCGGACTAGCGGGAACACAGATACGCAGTATTTT
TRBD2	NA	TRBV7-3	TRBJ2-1	CASSSSGGHEQFF	TGTGCCAGCAGCTCAAGCGGGGGCCATGAGCAGTTCTTC
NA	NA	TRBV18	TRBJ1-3	CASSPNQRTFSGNTIYF	TGTGCCAGCTCACCAAATCAGAGGACCTTTTCTGGAAACACCATATATTTT
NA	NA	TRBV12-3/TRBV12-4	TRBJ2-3	CASSISVSDTQYF	TGTGCCAGCAGTATCAGCGTTTCCGATACGCAGTATTTT
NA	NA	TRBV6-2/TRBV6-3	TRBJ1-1	CASRRGGTEAFF	TGTGCCAGCAGGAGGGGAGGCACTGAAGCTTTCTTT
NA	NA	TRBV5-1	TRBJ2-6	CASSSPSGANDLTF	TGCGCCAGCAGCTCCCCCTCTGGGGCCAACGACCTGACTTTC
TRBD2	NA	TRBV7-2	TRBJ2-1	CASSSPGLAGGGKEQFF	TGTGCCAGCAGCTCCCCGGGACTAGCGGGGGGGGGCAAGGAGCAGTTCTTC
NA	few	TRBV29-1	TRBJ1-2	CSVGLGDRGYTF	TGCAGCGTTGGCTTAGGGGATCGCGGCTACACCTTC
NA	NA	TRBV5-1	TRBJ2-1	CASSLGAGSPNELFF	TGCGCCAGCAGCTTAGGCGCGGGATCCCCGAACGAGCTGTTCTTC
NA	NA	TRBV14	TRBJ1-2	CASSQISGSYGYTF	TGTGCCAGCAGCCAAATCTCAGGGAGCTATGGCTACACCTTC
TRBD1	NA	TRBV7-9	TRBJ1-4	CASSENAGGDEKLFF	TGTGCCAGCAGCGAAAACGCAGGGGGTGATGAAAAACTGTTTTTT
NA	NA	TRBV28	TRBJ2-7	CASRETGAQVYEQYF	TGTGCCAGCAGAGAAACGGGGGCACAAGTCTACGAGCAGTACTTC
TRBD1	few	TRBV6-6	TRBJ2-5	CASSYPGGEVTQYF	TGTGCCAGCAGTTACCCAGGGGGAGAGGTGACCCAGTACTTC
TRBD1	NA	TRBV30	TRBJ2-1	CAWSGEYRGRNNEQFF	TGTGCCTGGAGTGGGGAATACAGGGGGCGTAACAATGAGCAGTTCTTC
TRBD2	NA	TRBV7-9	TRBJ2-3	CVSSIGLAGTDTQYF	TGTGTCAGCAGCATCGGACTAGCGGGAACAGATACGCAGTATTTT
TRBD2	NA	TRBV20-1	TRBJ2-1	CSTTGLAIEQFF	TGCAGTACGACGGGACTAGCGATTGAGCAGTTCTTC
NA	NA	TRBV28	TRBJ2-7	CASIRARGPGEQYF	TGTGCCAGCATCAGAGCGAGAGGGCCAGGCGAGCAGTACTTC
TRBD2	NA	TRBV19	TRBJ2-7	CASSIHLAGAGEQYF	TGTGCCAGTAGTATACACCTAGCGGGAGCGGGCGAGCAGTACTTC
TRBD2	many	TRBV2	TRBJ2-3	CASSLLAGGLDTQYF	TGTGCCAGCAGTTTACTAGCGGGAGGATTAGATACGCAGTATTTT
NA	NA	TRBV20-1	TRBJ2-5	CSAFHREDEQYF	TGCAGTGCTTTTCACAGGGAGGATGAGCAGTACTTC
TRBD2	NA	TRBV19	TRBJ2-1	CASSIVSGRGHNEQFF	TGTGCCAGTAGTATAGTAAGCGGGAGGGGCCACAATGAGCAGTTCTTC
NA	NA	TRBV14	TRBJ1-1	CASSQGRSHTEAFF	TGTGCCAGCAGCCAAGGGCGGTCGCACACTGAAGCTTTCTTT
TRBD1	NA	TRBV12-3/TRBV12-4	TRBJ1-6	CASSFRTGSSPLHF	TGTGCCAGCAGTTTCCGGACAGGGTCCTCACCCCTCCACTTT
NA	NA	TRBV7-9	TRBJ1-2	CASSSDTFYGYTF	TGTGCCAGCAGCTCCGACACTTTCTATGGCTACACCTTC
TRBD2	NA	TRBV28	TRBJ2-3	CASRSLDLAGVGTDTQYF	TGTGCCAGCCGTAGTTTAGACCTAGCGGGAGTAGGCACAGATACGCAGTATTTT
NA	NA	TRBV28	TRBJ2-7	CASSNLALVDEQYF	TGTGCCAGCAGCAACCTAGCGCTCGTAGACGAGCAGTACTTC
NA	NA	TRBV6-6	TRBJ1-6	CASSYSGQPNLESPLHF	TGTGCCAGCAGTTACTCGGGACAACCGAACTTGGAGTCACCCCTCCACTTT